This entry concerns a single T cell receptor beta chain. This entry is derived from a study of shared clonotypes between healthy human individuals. The table came from immunoSEQ multiplex PCR; TCRdb's copy has only in-frame clones and leaves some out. Found here are about 600,000 clones, around three quarters of them singletons; the top ten hold more than 10%. V lost 3 bases and J 6 bases, leaving 8 bases between the germline ends. The germline V gene has CDR1 SGHAT and CDR2 FQNNGV. There are 13 residues in the CDR3. Sequenced input: PBMCs. This rearrangement joins TRBV11-2 to TRBJ2-2; D ambiguous. This TCR was sampled from a woman in her 40s in good health. Some clones in this sample may be carry-over from other donors' samples. CDR3 nucleotide sequence: TGTGCCAGCAGCTTGGGCCCCTCCGGGGAGCTGTTTTTT. Its protein product is CASSLGPSGELFF.